This T cell receptor (beta chain) was obtained from a study of blood T cell repertoires in COVID-19. Overall study context: Sample material is recorded as cDNA or gDNA derived from T cells, B-cell-depleted T cells, or PBMCs.

Using immunoSEQ multiplex PCR, the repertoire was profiled, and TCRdb retains in-frame clones only, with some absent. The sample lists more than 200,000 clones; 85% to 90% were seen once. The sample holds a few counts of this clone. This clonotype was sampled from a man aged 80 or over with acute or convalescent COVID-19. The specimen sequenced was peripheral blood.

The CDR3 is CASSAGTGGDTQYF. In DNA form, the CDR3 reads TGTGCCAGCAGCGCTGGGACAGGGGGAGATACGCAGTATTTT. V usage is TRBV2 and J usage is TRBJ2-3; 11 positions agree with TRBD1. The CDR3 has 14 amino acids. Germline-derived CDR1 and CDR2 are SNHLY and FYNNEI. V trimming: 6 bases; J trimming: 5 bases; junction bases outside the gene matches: 4.